A single sample gave rise to the 12 T cell receptor beta chains below, sequenced in a study of human T cells and chemical hapten exposure. Unfractionated whole blood yielded the extracted total RNA. The library tagged individual cDNA molecules with unique molecular identifiers. TCRdb redid the calling of the reads with MiXCR, one entry per CDR3 protein. The sample holds around 120,000 distinct CDR3 sequences, about 8.9% seen once. The sequencing sample was made of whole blood. All receptors derive from a human donor in good health. Some clones in this sample may be carry-over from other donors' samples.

This clonotype was observed at least ten times. The chain couples TRBV7-9 to TRBJ1-1; the match to TRBD1 covers 10 bases. With V trimmed by 5 bases and J by 2 bases, 8 bases remained unmatched. This CDR3 contains 16 residues. Germline CDR1 reads SEHNR; CDR2 reads FQNEAQ (reference sequence). The CDR3: CASSPFPTGGNTEAFF. The DNA for the CDR3 is TGTGCCAGCAGCCCCTTTCCGACAGGGGGCAACACTGAAGCTTTCTTT.

This clonotype has only a few counts. The chain links TRBV12-3 or TRBV12-4 to TRBJ1-1, with unresolved D. CDR3 size: 14 residues. V lost 5 bases to trimming and J lost 4 bases, with 14 bases between them. The CDR3: CASSALDGVTEAFF. DNA of the CDR3: TGTGCCAGCAGTGCCCTAGATGGCGTCACTGAAGCTTTCTTT.

V usage is TRBV19 and J usage is TRBJ2-1; 14 bases are shared with TRBD2. The V gene's germline CDR1 is LNHDA and CDR2 SQIVND (reference sequence). V lost 5 bases, J lost 5 bases, and 8 bases stayed unmatched. The CDR3 sequence is 17 residues long. CDR3: CASSFGTSGSLDNEQFF. CDR3 DNA sequence: TGTGCCAGTAGTTTCGGGACTAGCGGGAGCCTAGACAATGAGCAGTTCTTC.

CDR3: CASSESWGRTEAFF. As DNA, the CDR3 is TGTGCCAGCAGTGAATCTTGGGGGAGAACTGAAGCTTTCTTT. The rearrangement uses TRBV25-1 and TRBJ1-1; a possible D gene is TRBD1 (5 bases). The CDR3 is 14 amino acids. Trimming pared 1 base from V and 5 bases from J, leaving 11 bases between. Germline-derived CDR1 and CDR2 are MGHDK and SYGVNS.

This clonotype appeared many times. The chain links TRBV5-6 to TRBJ2-7; possibly TRBD1 or TRBD2 for D (5 bases each). Trimming took off 4 bases at V and 4 bases at J, with 15 bases between the two ends. CDR3 length equals 14 residues. Per the germline V gene, CDR1 is SGHDT and CDR2 is YYEEEE. CDR3 residues: CASSNPGTVYEQYF. The DNA of the CDR3 is TGTGCCAGCAGCAACCCCGGGACGGTTTACGAGCAGTACTTC.

This clonotype was seen many times. The chain uses TRBV12-3 or TRBV12-4 and TRBJ1-3; 8 bases fit TRBD1. The CDR3 consists of 16 residues. After removal of 5 bases from V and 2 bases from J, the junction contained 8 bases not matched to a gene. The CDR3 DNA is TGTGCCAGCAGTCATCATCAGACAGGGGCTGGAAACACCATATATTTT. Translation gives CASSHHQTGAGNTIYF.

This clonotype was found a few times. This rearrangement joins TRBV7-9 to TRBJ2-3; tentatively, D is TRBD2 (5 bases). The CDR3 covers 17 residues. Germline assignment: CDR1 SEHNR and CDR2 FQNEAQ (reference sequence). V lost 5 bases to trimming and J lost 2 bases, with 20 bases between them. The CDR3 region has the DNA TGTGCCAGCAGCCAAATTAGTATTCGAGGGCCCACAGATACGCAGTATTTT. Amino acid sequence: CASSQISIRGPTDTQYF.

This clonotype has at least ten counts. The chain employs TRBV25-1 and TRBJ1-5; D is unresolved. The CDR3 is 12 residues long. From germline, CDR1 is MGHDK and CDR2 SYGVNS. V lost 5 bases and J lost 4, with 6 bases in between. CDR3 nucleotide sequence: TGTGCCAGCAGTTACGGGAATCAGCCCCAGCATTTT. This sequence encodes CASSYGNQPQHF.

The chain is built from TRBV18 and TRBJ2-7, with D possibly TRBD1 on 6 matching bases. V gave up 0 bases and J gave up 4 bases, with 16 bases separating them. Germline lookup yields CDR1 KGHSH and CDR2 LQKENI. The CDR3 contains 16 residues. CDR3 coding DNA: TGTGCCAGCTCACCACCGTTCGGGGACACCGATTACGAGCAGTACTTC. Translation gives CASSPPFGDTDYEQYF. The entire variable domain, with the rest obtained from reference TRBV18 and TRBJ2-7, is as follows: NAGVMQNPRHLVRRRGQEARLRCSPMKGHSHVYWYRQLPEEGLKFMVYLQKENIIDESGMPKERFSAEFPKEGPSILRIQQVVRGDSAAYFCASSPPFGDTDYEQYFGPGTRLTVT.

At least ten counts were recorded for this clonotype. This chain connects TRBV4-3 to TRBJ2-7; no reliable D call. Germline CDR1 LGHNA, CDR2 YSLEER. The CDR3 is made up of 13 amino acids. Trimming removed 3 bases at V and 7 bases at J, with 13 bases between. The CDR3 loop reads CASSQRFLDEQYF. The CDR3 nucleotides are TGCGCCAGCAGCCAGCGCTTCTTGGATGAGCAGTACTTC.

J is TRBJ2-5 and V is TRBV7-9, with no clear D. There are 10 residues in the CDR3. Germline CDR1 reads SEHNR; CDR2 reads FQNEAQ (reference sequence). The V end lost 8 bases, the J end lost 5 bases, and 6 bases lay between the germline ends. CDR3 amino acids: CASAAETQYF. CDR3 coding DNA: TGTGCCAGCGCCGCGGAGACCCAGTACTTC.

This clonotype was seen a handful of times. The chain recombines TRBV11-2 with TRBJ2-1, with D perhaps matching TRBD1 or TRBD2 (5 bases each). Germline V CDR1 and CDR2: SGHAT, FQNNGV. The CDR3 spans 15 residues. The germline V and J ends were trimmed by 3 bases and 0 bases, with 9 bases remaining between them. CDR3 in DNA: TGTGCCAGCAGCTTGATGGGGGACTCCTACAATGAGCAGTTCTTC. Its protein product is CASSLMGDSYNEQFF.